This T cell receptor beta chain appears in the sequencing data of a study of blood T cell repertoires in COVID-19. Study in general: Italy, Spain and the United States were the sources of the convalescent and acute COVID-19 samples. T cells, B-cell-depleted T cells, or PBMCs supplied cDNA or gDNA.

Participants, roughly 18 to 90 years old, spanned under 30 US areas. Cohort 3 donors counted as recovered after two negative PCRs, clearance, or resolved symptoms. Germline V gene lookup returns CDR1 SNHLY and CDR2 FYNNEI. The junction had 14 bases not matched to a gene; V was cut back by 5 bases and J by 8 bases. The CDR3 is 18 amino acids. TCRdb's table, derived via immunoSEQ multiplex PCR, lists solely in-frame clones and lacks some. The sample holds 400,000 or so clones; 90% are singletons and the top ten take about 0.57%. Sequenced sample: PBMCs or T cells enriched from blood (not recorded which). The sequence came from a man between 18 and 29 years old who had recovered from COVID-19. The rearrangement uses TRBV2 and TRBJ2-4; TRBD2 matches at 14 bases. CDR3 bases: TGTGCCAGCAGTAGTACCGGGACTAGCGGGAGTTTGGTAGACATTCAGTACTTC. Its protein product is CASSSTGTSGSLVDIQYF.